Listed here is a single T cell receptor (beta chain). This sample was included in a study of CD8+ T cells in alopecia areata. Trimming stripped 0 bases from V and 0 bases from J, with 9 bases between. The CDR3 has 17 residues. CDR1 is MGHDK, CDR2 SYGVNS, per germline. RNA, once extracted, was reverse transcribed into cDNA for use as the sequencing template. TCRdb's table, derived via immunoSEQ multiplex PCR, lists solely in-frame clones and lacks some. The sample includes about 130,000 clones, around 50% of them seen just once. The TCR originated in a human donor with alopecia areata. Sequences were derived from CD4+ T cells sorted from blood, sampled at week 0. The chain links TRBV25-1 to TRBJ2-6; D gene unclear. This CDR3 reads CASSEYVGNSGANVLTF. In nucleotides, the CDR3 is TGTGCCAGCAGTGAATACGTGGGCAACTCTGGGGCCAACGTCCTGACTTTC.